The 21 T cell receptor beta chains below all came from one sample that was sequenced in a study of Ad26.COV2.S vaccination and SARS-CoV-2 variants. Indicated treatment: 15 to 20 received Ad26.COV2.S at low or high dose, single or two shots; roughly 5 received placebo; per-sample allocation not given. The investigators took samples on day 63 after the first vaccine or placebo injection. Assay: immunoSEQ multiplex PCR; the TCRdb copy retains only in-frame clones and omits some. Here the sample spans approximately 460,000 clones, 70% to 90% being singletons. Source: peripheral blood, taken in a trial of Ad26.COV2.S vaccine versus placebo. Receptors originate from a person aged 18 to 65 who received the Ad26.COV2.S COVID-19 vaccine or a placebo.

V gene TRBV7-8 combines with J gene TRBJ1-5; D is perhaps TRBD1 (6 bases). The CDR3 has 13 residues. Germline CDR1 and CDR2: SGHVS and FQNEAQ. V shed 3 bases and J shed 4 bases, with 7 bases lying between them. The CDR3 protein is CASSFRGNQPQHF. The CDR3 coding sequence is TGTGCCAGCAGCTTCAGGGGAAATCAGCCCCAGCATTTT.

J is TRBJ1-3 and V is TRBV11-2; D remains ambiguous. The CDR3 sequence is 15 residues long. Trimming took 3 bases from V and 0 from J, leaving 9 bases between them. CDR1 is SGHAT, CDR2 FQNNGV, per germline. CDR3 sequence: CASSLSWGSGNTIYF. The CDR3 DNA follows: TGTGCCAGCAGCTTGAGTTGGGGCTCTGGAAACACCATATATTTT.

The J gene is TRBJ1-2, the V gene TRBV4-3; D may be TRBD1 (5 bases). CDR1 and CDR2 (germline): LGHNA, YSLEER. The length of the CDR3 is 14 residues. V was trimmed by 0 bases and J by 6 bases, leaving 11 bases between them. The DNA of the CDR3 is TGCGCCAGCAGCCAAGAGTCAGGGCTGAATGGCTACACCTTC. This encodes CASSQESGLNGYTF.

This rearrangement joins TRBV12-5 to TRBJ1-1, with D tentatively TRBD1 (5 bases). The CDR3 covers 15 residues. V lost 6 bases and J lost 3, with 17 bases in between. CDR1 is LGHNT and CDR2 is FRNRAP in the germline V gene. The CDR3, as DNA: TGTGCTAGTGGCTCCGGTGCATTAGGGGACACTGAAGCTTTCTTT. Translation: CASGSGALGDTEAFF.

This clone has a handful of counts. This sequence joins TRBV6-5 and TRBJ1-1, with a possible D match to TRBD1 (6 bases). This CDR3 is 14 amino acids long. Germline CDR1 reads MNHEY; CDR2 reads SVGAGI. Trimming took 7 bases from V and 0 from J, leaving 12 bases between them. The CDR3, as DNA: TGTGCCAGCACCAAACAGGGCCTGAACACTGAAGCTTTCTTT. This translates into CASTKQGLNTEAFF.

The chain uses TRBV18 and TRBJ1-4; tentatively, D is TRBD1 (5 bases). This CDR3 is 13 amino acids long. V lost 6 bases and J 2 bases, leaving 7 bases between the germline ends. CDR1 and CDR2 from the germline V gene are KGHSH and LQKENI. The CDR3 here is CASSTDTNEKLFF. Written as DNA, the CDR3 is TGTGCCAGCTCGACAGACACTAATGAAAAACTGTTTTTT.

This clone was counted once. The V and J genes are TRBV20-1 and TRBJ2-7; 11 bases align to TRBD2. The CDR3 has 14 amino acids. From germline, CDR1 is DFQATT and CDR2 SNEGSKA (reference sequence). The ends lost 3 bases at V and 6 bases at J; junction bases unmatched: 7. CDR3 bases: TGCAGTGCTAGTCTTCTAGCGGGAGGCGGCGAGCAGTACTTC. Encoded protein: CSASLLAGGGEQYF.

The chain employs TRBV10-3 and TRBJ1-2; 7 nucleotides line up with TRBD1. CDR1 is ENHRY, CDR2 SYGVKD, per germline. Germline trimming cut 5 bases from V and 6 bases from J; bases unmatched to any gene: 3. The CDR3 covers 12 residues. The CDR3 DNA reads TGTGCCATCAGTCGGACAGGAGATGGCTACACCTTC. As protein: CAISRTGDGYTF.

A single count supports this clone. The rearrangement uses TRBV6-5 and TRBJ2-5; 8 bases match TRBD2. Germline CDR1 is MNHEY and CDR2 is SVGAGI. The CDR3 contains 15 residues. Trimming took 0 bases from V and 4 from J; bases not matched to a gene: 4. For the CDR3, the DNA is TGTGCCAGCAGTTACTCGGGGCTAGCGGGAGAGACCCAGTACTTC. It is translated as CASSYSGLAGETQYF.

The genes are TRBV24-1 and TRBJ1-5; 7 nucleotides match TRBD1. Per the germline V gene, CDR1 is KGHDR and CDR2 is SFDVKD. V lost 5 bases, J lost 4 bases, and 7 bases stayed unmatched. This CDR3 has 15 amino acids. CDR3 in amino acids: CATSGSDRSNQPQHF. DNA of the CDR3: TGTGCCACCAGTGGGTCGGACAGGTCAAATCAGCCCCAGCATTTT.

A remark on this clone: Other DNA sequences in the sample encode the same CDR3. The chain links TRBV9 to TRBJ2-1; 9 nucleotides match TRBD2. CDR3 length: 15 residues. V shed 0 bases and J 2 bases; nucleotides not matched to a gene: 0. In germline, CDR1 is SGDLS, CDR2 YYNGEE. The CDR3 reads CASSVGGGAYNEQFF. Here the CDR3 DNA reads TGTGCCAGCAGCGTAGGCGGGGGGGCCTACAATGAGCAGTTCTTC.

This CDR3 is CASSLERYNEQFF. CDR3 nucleotide sequence: TGTGCCAGCAGCTTGGAAAGGTACAATGAGCAGTTCTTC. This rearrangement joins TRBV5-4 to TRBJ2-1; D is undetermined. Germline CDR1 and CDR2: SGHNT and YYREEE (reference sequence). The V gene lost 0 bases and the J gene lost 4 bases, with 5 bases spanning the gap. The CDR3 contains 13 residues.

This clone was detected only once. V and J are TRBV4-2 and TRBJ2-7, with D possibly being TRBD1 (6 bases). The CDR3 consists of 15 residues. Deletions cut 1 base from V and 0 bases from J, with 10 bases between. Germline V CDR1 and CDR2: LGHNA, YNFKEQ. This CDR3 is CASSQGQEASYEQYF. Here the CDR3 DNA reads TGTGCCAGCAGCCAAGGACAGGAGGCCTCCTACGAGCAGTACTTC.

J is TRBJ1-2 and V is TRBV29-1; 9 bases fit TRBD1. The V gene end was trimmed by 1 base and the J gene end by 6 bases; junction bases not matched to a gene: 9. From germline, CDR1 is SQVTM and CDR2 ANQGSEA. The CDR3 is 15 amino acids. The CDR3, as DNA: TGCAGCGTTGAAGCGCCTTACGGACAGGGGCATGGCTACACCTTC. Protein sequence: CSVEAPYGQGHGYTF.

The genes are TRBV5-1 and TRBJ2-1; no clear D gene. Between the trimmed V and J ends, which lost 2 bases and 3 bases, there was a span of 9 bases. The CDR3 contains 14 residues. Germline V lookup: CDR1 SGHRS, CDR2 YFSETQ. DNA for the CDR3: TGCGCCAGCAGCTTCCGATGGGACTACAATGAGCAGTTCTTC. Encoded protein: CASSFRWDYNEQFF.

The J gene is TRBJ1-1, the V gene TRBV20-1; 7 nucleotides line up with TRBD1. Germline lookup yields CDR1 DFQATT and CDR2 SNEGSKA (reference sequence). This CDR3 contains 11 residues. V lost 3 bases and J lost 12; bases outside the gene matches: 7. This CDR3 is CSASLQGSSFF. The CDR3 DNA sequence: TGCAGTGCTAGCTTACAGGGGAGTTCTTTCTTT.

This chain uses TRBV30 with TRBJ1-4, with 7 bases matching TRBD1. J was trimmed by 7 bases and V by 0 bases; bases with no gene match: 8. Germline V CDR1 and CDR2: GTSNPN, SVGIG (reference sequence). The CDR3 is made up of 15 amino acids. CDR3 residues: CAWSVLRTGPEKLFF. CDR3 DNA: TGTGCCTGGAGTGTACTTCGGACAGGACCTGAAAAACTGTTTTTT. The whole variable domain, remainder taken from reference TRBV30 and TRBJ1-4, is SQTIHQWPATLVQPVGSPLSLECTVEGTSNPNLYWYRQAAGRGLQLLFYSVGIGQISSEVPQNLSASRPQDRQFILSSKKLLLSDSGFYLCAWSVLRTGPEKLFFGSGTQLSVL.

The chain employs TRBV28 and TRBJ2-3; D may match TRBD1 or TRBD2 (5 bases each). Germline CDR1 MDHEN, CDR2 SYDVKM. The CDR3 is 16 amino acids. Trimming removed 3 bases from V and 2 bases from J, with 15 bases in between. The CDR3 loop is CASSFGAASITDTQYF. CDR3 bases: TGTGCCAGCAGTTTTGGGGCGGCTAGCATCACAGATACGCAGTATTTT. The full variable domain, in which reference TRBV28 and TRBJ2-3 provide the parts outside the CDR3, is DVKVTQSSRYLVKRTGEKVFLECVQDMDHENMFWYRQDPGLGLRLIYFSYDVKMKEKGDIPEGYSVSREKKERFSLILESASTNQTSMYLCASSFGAASITDTQYFGPGTRLTVL.

The chain recombines TRBV9 with TRBJ1-1; possibly TRBD1 for D (6 bases). CDR1 is SGDLS, CDR2 YYNGEE, per germline. The CDR3 contains 14 residues. The V gene lost 1 base and the J gene lost 2 bases, with 9 bases spanning the gap. The CDR3 DNA reads as TGTGCCAGCAGCGTACGGGGGCAAAACACTGAAGCTTTCTTT. Protein: CASSVRGQNTEAFF.

This clone was detected only once. The chain links TRBV7-9 to TRBJ2-2; a weak D match, TRBD2 (6 bases). The CDR3 length is 19 residues. V lost 6 bases and J 3 bases, leaving 26 bases between the germline ends. From germline, CDR1 is SEHNR and CDR2 FQNEAQ (reference sequence). CDR3 nucleotides: TGTGCCAGCAGACCCGGGGGTGGCACCAAAAAATCCTACACCGGGGAGCTGTTTTTT. Translated, it gives CASRPGGGTKKSYTGELFF.

The rearrangement joins TRBV29-1 to TRBJ1-4; no definite D call. This CDR3 region has 12 residues. Deletions cut 5 bases from V and 4 bases from J, with 8 bases between. The germline V gene has CDR1 SQVTM and CDR2 ANQGSEA. Here the CDR3 DNA reads TGCAGCGTTTCGGGCCGTAATGAAAAACTGTTTTTT. Protein: CSVSGRNEKLFF.